These 11 T cell receptor beta chains were sequenced from one sample in a study of T-cell reconstitution after alpha-beta-depleted transplantation in children. During its preparation, the TCRbeta library received unique molecular identifiers. One entry per CDR3 protein results from TCRdb running MiXCR on the PCR reads. Of fewer than 130,000 distinct CDR3 sequences listed, 10% to 13% are singletons. The sample in question was PBMCs from the stem cell graft donor, obtained from the stem cell graft. Source of these receptors: a human donor who donated a stem cell graft to a child with acute lymphoblastic leukemia.

This clonotype came up many times. V gene TRBV12-3 or TRBV12-4 combines with J gene TRBJ1-6, with TRBD1 identical over 9 bases. V shed 4 bases, J shed 9 bases, and the junction held 7 bases outside the gene matches. CDR3 length: 15 amino acids. Here the CDR3 reads CASSYRDREGSPLHF. DNA for the CDR3: TGTGCCAGCAGTTACCGGGACAGGGAGGGTTCACCCCTCCACTTT.

This clonotype showed up many times. This chain uses TRBV29-1 with TRBJ2-1; 11 positions agree with TRBD2. V gave up 4 bases and J gave up 0 bases; unmatched junction bases: 11. CDR1 and CDR2 (germline): SQVTM, ANQGSEA. The CDR3 totals 18 residues. In DNA form, the CDR3 reads TGCAGCGTTGGGCCCCTAGCGGGGGGCCTATCCTCCTACAATGAGCAGTTCTTC. Residues: CSVGPLAGGLSSYNEQFF.

The table lists this clonotype with many counts. V and J are TRBV7-9 and TRBJ2-7, with TRBD1 matching over 7 bases. The CDR3 loop spans 13 amino acids. Germline assignment: CDR1 SEHNR and CDR2 FQNEAQ (reference sequence). The ends lost 1 base at V and 6 bases at J; junction bases unmatched: 3. The CDR3 region is CASSLEDRAEQYF. The DNA for the CDR3 is TGTGCCAGCAGCTTAGAAGACAGGGCCGAGCAGTACTTC.

This clonotype was counted ten times or more. The V gene is TRBV15, the J gene TRBJ2-1; 7 bases are a match to TRBD2. The CDR3 has 16 amino acids. J gave up 3 bases and V 4 bases, and 9 bases lay outside the gene matches. Germline V gives CDR1 LNHNV, CDR2 YYDKDF (reference sequence). CDR3 loop: CATSKRGGAGYNEQFF. The CDR3 nucleotides are TGTGCCACCAGCAAGCGGGGAGGGGCTGGCTACAATGAGCAGTTCTTC.

Concerning this clonotype itself: A much larger clone is a single base away; this may be a read error. This chain joins TRBV25-1 and TRBJ2-1; the match to TRBD2 covers 11 bases. Germline V CDR1 and CDR2: MGHDK, SYGVNS. Trimming at V came to 3 bases and at J to 5 bases, leaving 3 bases not matched to a gene. The CDR3 runs to 15 residues. The CDR3 bases are TGTGCCAGCAGTGAGACTAGCGGGACCAACAATGAGCAGTTCTTC. Translated, it gives CASSETSGTNNEQFF.

In its sample, this clonotype was seen many times. The chain employs TRBV7-2 and TRBJ1-2; 11 nucleotides agree with TRBD1. CDR1 is SGHTA, CDR2 FQGNSA, per germline. The CDR3 is 15 amino acids. V shed 0 bases and J 4 bases; nucleotides not matched to a gene: 1. CDR3 sequence reads: CASSLAGTGGYGYTF. The CDR3 coding sequence is TGTGCCAGCAGCTTAGCGGGGACAGGGGGCTATGGCTACACCTTC.

The chain uses TRBV18 and TRBJ1-1; D unclear. This CDR3 has 14 residues. Per the germline V gene, CDR1 is KGHSH and CDR2 is LQKENI. Between the trimmed V and J ends, which lost 0 bases and 5 bases, there was a span of 10 bases. The CDR3 nucleotides read TGTGCCAGCTCACCACCCGGGATTGGGACTGAAGCTTTCTTT. Its translation is CASSPPGIGTEAFF.

Ten or more counts support this clonotype. The rearrangement joins TRBV7-2 to TRBJ2-2, with 9 bases aligning to TRBD2. Germline assignment: CDR1 SGHTA and CDR2 FQGNSA. This CDR3 has 15 residues. V shed 5 bases and J 5 bases; nucleotides not matched to a gene: 6. This CDR3 reads CASSPNSGGTGELFF. DNA for the CDR3: TGTGCCAGCAGCCCAAATAGCGGGGGAACCGGGGAGCTGTTTTTT.

This clonotype came up many times. The chain joins TRBV7-8 to TRBJ2-3; D not resolved. Germline V lookup: CDR1 SGHVS, CDR2 FQNEAQ. CDR3 length equals 14 residues. Trimming cost V 3 bases and J 2 bases, with 9 bases left between them. CDR3 loop: CASSFPDPTDTQYF. In DNA form, the CDR3 reads TGTGCCAGCAGCTTCCCCGATCCCACAGATACGCAGTATTTT.

This clonotype was seen ten or more times. The V gene is TRBV15, the J gene TRBJ2-1, with 7 bases that match TRBD1. CDR1 is LNHNV and CDR2 is YYDKDF in the germline V gene (reference sequence). This CDR3 region has 18 residues. Germline trimming cut 0 bases from V and 1 base from J; bases unmatched to any gene: 9. This chain's CDR3 is CATSRDLRTGSSYNEQFF. The DNA for the CDR3 is TGTGCCACCAGCAGAGATCTTCGGACAGGATCTTCCTACAATGAGCAGTTCTTC.

This clonotype occurred many times. The chain links TRBV20-1 to TRBJ1-2; D is undetermined. CDR3 length: 13 amino acids. The V end was cut by 2 bases, the J end by 2 bases, with 9 bases between. Germline CDR1 is DFQATT and CDR2 is SNEGSKA (reference sequence). The CDR3 region is CSARLGTNYGYTF. The CDR3 region has the DNA TGCAGTGCTAGACTCGGAACAAACTATGGCTACACCTTC.